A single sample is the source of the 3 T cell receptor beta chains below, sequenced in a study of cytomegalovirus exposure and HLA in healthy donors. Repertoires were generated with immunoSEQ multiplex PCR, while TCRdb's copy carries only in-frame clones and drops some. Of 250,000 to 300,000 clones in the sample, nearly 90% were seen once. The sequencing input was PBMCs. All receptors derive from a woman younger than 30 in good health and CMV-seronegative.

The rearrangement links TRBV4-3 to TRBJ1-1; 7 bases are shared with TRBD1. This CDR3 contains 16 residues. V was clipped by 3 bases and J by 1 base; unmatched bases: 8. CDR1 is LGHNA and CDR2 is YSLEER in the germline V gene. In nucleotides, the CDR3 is TGCGCCAGCAGCCATGGAGCCGGGACAGAGAACACTGAAGCTTTCTTT. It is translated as CASSHGAGTENTEAFF.

CDR3 sequence (DNA): TGCGCCAGCAGCTTGGGGAGCGGGGGAGAAATTCAGTACTTC. Translation gives CASSLGSGGEIQYF. The chain carries TRBV5-1 and TRBJ2-4; TRBD2 agrees at 8 bases. CDR1 is SGHRS, CDR2 YFSETQ, per germline. With 0 bases clipped from V and 10 bases from J, the junction kept 6 bases outside the gene matches. The CDR3 is 14 amino acids.

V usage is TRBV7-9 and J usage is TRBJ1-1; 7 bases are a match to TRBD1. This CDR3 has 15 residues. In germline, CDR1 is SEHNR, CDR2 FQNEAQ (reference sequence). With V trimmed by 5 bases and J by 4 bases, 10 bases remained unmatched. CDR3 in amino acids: CASSLPTGIVTEAFF. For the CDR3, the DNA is TGTGCCAGCAGCCTTCCGACAGGGATAGTCACTGAAGCTTTCTTT.